The 27 T cell receptor beta chains listed next were all sequenced from one sample in a study of OX40 agonist ivuxolimab in advanced cancers. Some clones are missing from TCRdb's copy, which holds only in-frame ones; the method was immunoSEQ multiplex PCR. The sample shows 100,000 or so clones, approximately 89% of them seen only once. The source was CD4+ or CD8+ T cells sorted from blood, collected in a trial of the OX40 agonist ivuxolimab. These receptors were collected from an adult with an advanced solid tumor such as melanoma, head and neck, liver or kidney cancer.

The V gene is TRBV29-1, the J gene TRBJ2-1; weak D call: TRBD2 (6 bases). The V gene's germline CDR1 is SQVTM and CDR2 ANQGSEA. V was clipped by 7 bases and J by 6 bases, with 22 bases between them. This CDR3 contains 15 residues. The CDR3 DNA follows: TGCAGCGCCTGGGGCGGGGACCAAAGGGTCAATGAGCAGTTCTTC. It is translated as CSAWGGDQRVNEQFF.

This rearrangement joins TRBV10-1 to TRBJ2-5; TRBD1 matches 7 bases. The V gene's germline CDR1 is WNHNN and CDR2 SYGVQD (reference sequence). CDR3 length: 13 amino acids. V dropped 4 bases and J dropped 6; count of bases not matched to a gene: 5. CDR3 DNA: TGCGCCAGCAGTGGCAGGGGGACCAAGACCCAGTACTTC. Translating it yields CASSGRGTKTQYF.

V gene TRBV6-5 combines with J gene TRBJ1-2; D perhaps matches TRBD1 (5 bases). Trimming removed 4 bases from V and 8 bases from J, with 14 bases in between. Germline loops: CDR1 MNHEY, CDR2 SVGAGI. The CDR3 length is 13 residues. The CDR3 is CASSWGRSGGYTF. Here the CDR3 DNA reads TGTGCCAGCAGTTGGGGACGGAGCGGAGGCTACACCTTC.

This chain connects TRBV19 to TRBJ1-2, with D perhaps TRBD1 (5 bases). With 7 bases removed from V and 1 base from J, the gap between germline ends came to 19 bases. CDR3 length equals 16 residues. Per germline, CDR1 LNHDA and CDR2 SQIVND (reference sequence). This chain's CDR3 is CASTETHRIFNYGYTF. CDR3 sequence (DNA): TGTGCCAGTACGGAGACTCACAGGATCTTTAACTATGGCTACACCTTC.

J is TRBJ1-2 and V is TRBV5-4; a possible D gene is TRBD1 (5 bases). Germline loops: CDR1 SGHNT, CDR2 YYREEE (reference sequence). V was trimmed by 0 bases and J by 4 bases, leaving 10 bases between them. This CDR3 spans 14 amino acids. DNA for the CDR3: TGTGCCAGCAGCTTGGCGGGGACCAGCTATGGCTACACCTTC. Translation gives CASSLAGTSYGYTF.

The genes are TRBV6-5 and TRBJ1-1; TRBD1 agrees at 7 bases. The CDR3 consists of 13 residues. The V gene end was trimmed by 6 bases and the J gene end by 6 bases; junction bases not matched to a gene: 7. The germline V gene encodes CDR1 MNHEY and CDR2 SVGAGI. Written as DNA, the CDR3 is TGTGCCAGCAGGGCGACAGGGTACGCTGAAGCTTTCTTT. This codes for CASRATGYAEAFF.

V and J are TRBV5-4 and TRBJ2-5, with D possibly being TRBD1 or TRBD2 (5 bases each). CDR1 SGHNT and CDR2 YYREEE come from the germline V gene (reference sequence). The CDR3 is 17 residues long. V gave up 2 bases and J gave up 2 bases, with 19 bases separating them. The CDR3 DNA follows: TGTGCCAGCAGCTTCCGGGACCACCCCTACCGACAAGAGACCCAGTACTTC. It specifies CASSFRDHPYRQETQYF.

This clone was detected only once. The V call is TRBV9, the J call TRBJ1-3; D may be TRBD1 (5 bases). Germline V gene lookup returns CDR1 SGDLS and CDR2 YYNGEE. This CDR3 is 15 amino acids long. V was trimmed by 4 bases and J by 1 base, leaving 12 bases between them. DNA of the CDR3: TGTGCCAGCAGCCCCATCGGGGGGTCTGGAAACACCATATATTTT. Amino acid sequence: CASSPIGGSGNTIYF. Based on the CDR3 plus reference TRBV9 and TRBJ1-3, the full variable domain is DSGVTQTPKHLITATGQRVTLRCSPRSGDLSVYWYQQSLDQGLQFLIQYYNGEERAKGNILERFSAQQFPDLHSELNLSSLELGDSALYFCASSPIGGSGNTIYFGEGSWLTVV.

V gene TRBV19 combines with J gene TRBJ2-2, with D perhaps TRBD1 or TRBD2 (6 bases each). Deletions cut 6 bases from V and 6 bases from J, with 17 bases between. Germline loops: CDR1 LNHDA, CDR2 SQIVND (reference sequence). The CDR3 sequence is 15 residues long. The CDR3 region has the DNA TGTGCCAGTAGGCAAAGAGGGGGGTTTCCCGGGGAGCTGTTTTTT. It yields the protein CASRQRGGFPGELFF.

J is TRBJ2-2 and V is TRBV19; 15 nucleotides agree with TRBD2. CDR3 size: 23 residues. Losses at the gene ends were 3 bases for V and 5 bases for J; bases not matched to a gene: 22. Germline V lookup: CDR1 LNHDA, CDR2 SQIVND (reference sequence). CDR3 protein: CASSMTQGTRTSGRAIFTGELFF. The CDR3 DNA reads TGTGCCAGTAGTATGACCCAGGGCACTCGGACTAGCGGGAGGGCCATATTTACCGGGGAGCTGTTTTTT.

The V call is TRBV30, the J call TRBJ2-7; maybe TRBD1 (6 bases). The CDR3 totals 12 residues. Germline lookup yields CDR1 GTSNPN and CDR2 SVGIG (reference sequence). V shed 5 bases and J shed 2 bases, with 10 bases lying between them. The CDR3 DNA sequence: TGTGCCTGGGACAGGACCCCCTACGAGCAGTACTTC. The encoded protein is CAWDRTPYEQYF.

The chain employs TRBV5-4 and TRBJ1-6; 10 bases match TRBD1. This CDR3 spans 17 amino acids. Germline trimming cut 0 bases from V and 10 bases from J; bases unmatched to any gene: 10. From germline, CDR1 is SGHNT and CDR2 YYREEE (reference sequence). This chain's CDR3 is CASSLGQGAFTLSPLHF. DNA for the CDR3: TGTGCCAGCAGCTTGGGACAGGGGGCTTTTACGTTGTCACCCCTCCACTTT.

The chain carries TRBV9 and TRBJ1-4, with 9 bases matching TRBD1. With V trimmed by 3 bases and J by 7 bases, 10 bases remained unmatched. Germline loops: CDR1 SGDLS, CDR2 YYNGEE. The CDR3 runs to 16 residues. The CDR3, as DNA: TGTGCCAGCAGCGATCGTACAGGGGGCGCCGGTGAAAAACTGTTTTTT. It encodes CASSDRTGGAGEKLFF.

The chain links TRBV28 to TRBJ2-7, with TRBD2 matching over 14 bases. The V and J ends lost 5 bases and 3 bases, in that order; junction bases with no gene match: 6. The CDR3 is made up of 16 amino acids. Germline lookup yields CDR1 MDHEN and CDR2 SYDVKM. CDR3 region: CASSPSGTSGSYEQYF. CDR3 nucleotides: TGTGCCAGCAGTCCCTCCGGGACTAGCGGGAGCTACGAGCAGTACTTC.

V usage is TRBV19 and J usage is TRBJ1-3; no firm D call. V was clipped by 1 base and J by 4 bases, with 5 bases between them. This CDR3 contains 13 residues. Per the germline V gene, CDR1 is LNHDA and CDR2 is SQIVND (reference sequence). The chain's CDR3 is CASSIVLGNTIYF. CDR3 nucleotide sequence: TGTGCCAGTAGTATAGTCCTCGGAAACACCATATATTTT.

This clone was picked up one time. The chain has TRBV14 and TRBJ2-5; D possibly corresponds to TRBD2 (7 bases). CDR1 SGHDN and CDR2 FVKESK come from the germline V gene. V dropped 0 bases and J dropped 5 bases, with 13 bases sitting between them. This CDR3 comprises 15 residues. For the CDR3, the DNA is TGTGCCAGCAGCCAAGAGGGTAGGGGGGGCGAGACCCAGTACTTC. It encodes CASSQEGRGGETQYF.

The rearrangement links TRBV11-2 to TRBJ1-1; TRBD1 aligns across 8 bases. J was trimmed by 3 bases and V by 3 bases; bases with no gene match: 3. Per the germline V gene, CDR1 is SGHAT and CDR2 is FQNNGV. There are 14 residues in the CDR3. CDR3 loop: CASSLAGGYTEAFF. The CDR3 DNA is TGTGCCAGCAGCTTGGCAGGGGGCTACACTGAAGCTTTCTTT.

The rearrangement links TRBV9 to TRBJ2-1; TRBD2 agrees at 12 bases. Germline V CDR1 and CDR2: SGDLS, YYNGEE. The V segment lost 0 bases and the J segment 6 bases; nucleotides outside the gene matches: 4. This CDR3 has 16 amino acids. As DNA, the CDR3 is TGTGCCAGCAGCGTAGAGCTAGCGGGAGGGCGCAATGAGCAGTTCTTC. It is translated as CASSVELAGGRNEQFF.

The chain links TRBV28 to TRBJ1-5; TRBD1 is a possible D gene (5 bases). The CDR3 loop spans 16 amino acids. Germline V gene sequence: CDR1 MDHEN, CDR2 SYDVKM. Trimming took 7 bases from V and 7 from J, leaving 23 bases between them. CDR3 in DNA: TGTGCCAGCATGAGTCGCAGGGAGAGACGTGGGCAGCCCCAGCATTTT. Translated, it gives CASMSRRERRGQPQHF.

This sequence joins TRBV7-6 and TRBJ2-2, with D possibly matching TRBD1 (6 bases). V was shortened by 1 base and J by 0 bases, with 15 bases between the two germline ends. The CDR3 contains 18 residues. Germline V CDR1 and CDR2: SGHVS, FNYEAQ. The CDR3 region is CASSLGPGHPANTGELFF. The CDR3 DNA reads TGTGCCAGCAGCTTAGGGCCGGGACATCCCGCGAACACCGGGGAGCTGTTTTTT.

This clone was found a few times. CDR3 DNA: TGTGCCAGTAGTCCCCTTCGGCAGAGCAATCAGCCCCAGCATTTT. Protein product: CASSPLRQSNQPQHF. V usage is TRBV19 and J usage is TRBJ1-5, with no clear D. Germline V gene data show CDR1 as LNHDA and CDR2 as SQIVND (reference sequence). The CDR3 extends over 15 amino acids. V gave up 5 bases and J gave up 1 base, with 12 bases separating them. Full variable domain (outside the CDR3, taken from reference TRBV19 and TRBJ1-5): DGGITQSPKYLFRKEGQNVTLSCEQNLNHDAMYWYRQDPGQGLRLIYYSQIVNDFQKGDIAEGYSVSREKKESFPLTVTSAQKNPTAFYLCASSPLRQSNQPQHFGDGTRLSIL.

The rearrangement links TRBV11-2 to TRBJ2-6, with 7 positions matching TRBD2. The germline V gene has CDR1 SGHAT and CDR2 FQNNGV. This CDR3 has 15 residues. J gave up 7 bases and V 3 bases, and 6 bases lay outside the gene matches. The CDR3 DNA reads as TGTGCCAGCAGCTTCGGCGGGGGAAGAGCCAACGTCCTGACTTTC. It specifies CASSFGGGRANVLTF.

The chain uses TRBV5-1 and TRBJ2-1, with 9 nucleotides matching TRBD2. CDR1 is SGHRS, CDR2 YFSETQ, per germline. V trimming: 0 bases; J trimming: 3 bases; junction bases outside the gene matches: 4. There are 16 residues in the CDR3. This CDR3 reads CASSLGGLANYNEQFF. The CDR3 DNA is TGCGCCAGCAGCTTGGGTGGACTAGCGAACTACAATGAGCAGTTCTTC.

The chain carries TRBV2 and TRBJ1-1; 9 bases match TRBD1. The CDR3 runs 14 residues. Germline V gene lookup returns CDR1 SNHLY and CDR2 FYNNEI. Trimming at V came to 6 bases and at J to 7 bases, leaving 9 bases not matched to a gene. CDR3 nucleotides: TGTGCCAGCAGGCAACAGGGGGCGCGGAGTGAAGCTTTCTTT. Its translation is CASRQQGARSEAFF.

The chain couples TRBV22-1 to TRBJ1-2. TRBV22-1 is given as a pseudogene. This CDR3 region has 15 residues. The CDR3 coding sequence is TGTCCTGGGAGAGTCGAAGCGAGAAAGACCTATGGCTACACCTTC. The encoded protein is CPGRVEARKTYGYTF.

This clone was detected once. This chain links TRBV6-4 with TRBJ2-7; D possibly corresponds to TRBD2 (5 bases). The CDR3 length is 13 residues. V lost 6 bases to trimming and J lost 4 bases, with 13 bases between them. Germline lookup yields CDR1 MRHNA and CDR2 SNTAGT. CDR3 protein: CASSRDPGYEQYF. Here the CDR3 DNA reads TGTGCCAGCAGCCGGGATCCCGGATACGAGCAGTACTTC.

This chain links TRBV14 with TRBJ1-1; 10 bases are shared with TRBD1. Per germline, CDR1 SGHDN and CDR2 FVKESK. The CDR3 runs to 17 residues. Germline trimming cut 4 bases from V and 7 bases from J; bases unmatched to any gene: 15. CDR3 residues: CASSRIRDRGFIGEAFF. Here the CDR3 DNA reads TGTGCCAGCAGCCGTATCCGGGACAGGGGATTCATTGGTGAAGCTTTCTTT.